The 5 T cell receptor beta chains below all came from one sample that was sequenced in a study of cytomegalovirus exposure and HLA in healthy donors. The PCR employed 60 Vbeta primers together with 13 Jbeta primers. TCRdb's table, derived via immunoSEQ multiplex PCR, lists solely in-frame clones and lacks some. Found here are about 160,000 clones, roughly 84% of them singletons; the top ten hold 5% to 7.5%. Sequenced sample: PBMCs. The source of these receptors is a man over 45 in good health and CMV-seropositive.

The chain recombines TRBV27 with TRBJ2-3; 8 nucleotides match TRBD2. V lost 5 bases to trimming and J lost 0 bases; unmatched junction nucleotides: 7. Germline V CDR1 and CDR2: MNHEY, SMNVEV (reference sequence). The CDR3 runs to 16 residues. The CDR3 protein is CASSPISGVSTDTQYF. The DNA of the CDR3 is TGTGCCAGCAGTCCGATTAGCGGGGTTAGCACAGATACGCAGTATTTT.

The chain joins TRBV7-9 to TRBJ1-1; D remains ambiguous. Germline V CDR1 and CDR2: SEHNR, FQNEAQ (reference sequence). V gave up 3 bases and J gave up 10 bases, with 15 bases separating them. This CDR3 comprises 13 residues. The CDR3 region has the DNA TGTGCCAGCAGCTTCGGTCGGGAATTTGGAGCTTTCTTT. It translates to CASSFGREFGAFF. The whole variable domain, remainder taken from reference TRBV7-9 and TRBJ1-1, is DTGVSQNPRHKITKRGQNVTFRCDPISEHNRLYWYRQTLGQGPEFLTYFQNEAQLEKSRLLSDRFSAERPKGSFSTLEIQRTEQGDSAMYLCASSFGREFGAFFGQGTRLTVV.

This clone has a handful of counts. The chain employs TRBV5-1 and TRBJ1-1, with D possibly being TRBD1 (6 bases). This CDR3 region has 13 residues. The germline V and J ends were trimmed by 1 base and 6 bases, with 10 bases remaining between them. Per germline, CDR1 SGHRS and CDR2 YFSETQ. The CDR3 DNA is TGCGCCAGCAGCTTGTCAGGGGTCTCTGAAGCTTTCTTT. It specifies CASSLSGVSEAFF. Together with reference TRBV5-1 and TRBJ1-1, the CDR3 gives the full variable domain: KAGVTQTPRYLIKTRGQQVTLSCSPISGHRSVSWYQQTPGQGLQFLFEYFSETQRNKGNFPGRFSGRQFSNSRSEMNVSTLELGDSALYLCASSLSGVSEAFFGQGTRLTVV.

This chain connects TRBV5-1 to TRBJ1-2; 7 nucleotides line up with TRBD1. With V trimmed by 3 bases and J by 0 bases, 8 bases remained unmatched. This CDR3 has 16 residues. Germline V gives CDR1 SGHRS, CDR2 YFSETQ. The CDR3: CASSSGTDRANYGYTF. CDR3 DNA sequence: TGCGCCAGCAGCTCCGGGACAGACAGAGCTAACTATGGCTACACCTTC. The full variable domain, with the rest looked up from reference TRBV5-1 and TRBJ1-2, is KAGVTQTPRYLIKTRGQQVTLSCSPISGHRSVSWYQQTPGQGLQFLFEYFSETQRNKGNFPGRFSGRQFSNSRSEMNVSTLELGDSALYLCASSSGTDRANYGYTFGSGTRLTVV.

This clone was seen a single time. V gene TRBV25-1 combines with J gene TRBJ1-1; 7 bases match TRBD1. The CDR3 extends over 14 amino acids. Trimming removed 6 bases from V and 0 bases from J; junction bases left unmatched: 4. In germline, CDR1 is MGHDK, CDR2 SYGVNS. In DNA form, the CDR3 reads TGTGCCAGCAGAAAAACAGGGGTGAACACTGAAGCTTTCTTT. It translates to CASRKTGVNTEAFF.